This T cell receptor beta chain was profiled in a study of control samples from healthy donors and cancer patients. Clones were sequenced by immunoSEQ multiplex PCR, and TCRdb holds only the in-frame ones, with some missing. The data show roughly 370,000 clones, 90% seen once. This clonotype was sampled from a man aged 35 to 55 with head and neck cancer. The sequencing sample was made of PBMCs.

The CDR3 region has the DNA TGTGCCAGCAGATCTAGGAAAGAGACCCAGTACTTC. Amino acid sequence: CASRSRKETQYF. The rearrangement links TRBV6-6 to TRBJ2-5, with D unclear. CDR1 is MNHNY, CDR2 SVGAGI, per germline (reference sequence). CDR3 size: 12 residues. The V gene lost 6 bases and the J gene lost 3 bases, with 8 bases spanning the gap.